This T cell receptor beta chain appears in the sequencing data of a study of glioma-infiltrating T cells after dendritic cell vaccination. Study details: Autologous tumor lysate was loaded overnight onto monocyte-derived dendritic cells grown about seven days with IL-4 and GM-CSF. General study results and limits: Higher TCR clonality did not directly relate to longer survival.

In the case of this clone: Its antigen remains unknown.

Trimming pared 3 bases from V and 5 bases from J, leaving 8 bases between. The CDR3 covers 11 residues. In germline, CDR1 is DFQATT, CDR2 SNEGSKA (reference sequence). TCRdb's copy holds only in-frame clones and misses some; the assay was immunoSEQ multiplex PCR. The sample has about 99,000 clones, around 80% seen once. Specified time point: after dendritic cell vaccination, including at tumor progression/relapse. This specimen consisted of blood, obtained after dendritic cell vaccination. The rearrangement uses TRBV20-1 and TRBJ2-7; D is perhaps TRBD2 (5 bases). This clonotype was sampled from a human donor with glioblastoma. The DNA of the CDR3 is TGCAGTGCTAGCGGGGTCAACGAGCAGTACTTC. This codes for CSASGVNEQYF.